The entry below describes one T cell receptor beta chain. Trimming stripped 2 bases from V and 6 bases from J, with 7 bases between. Germline V gene data show CDR1 as KGHSH and CDR2 as LQKENI. The CDR3 has 13 amino acids. This entry is derived from a study of blood T cell repertoires in COVID-19. The protocol was immunoSEQ multiplex PCR, while the TCRdb copy is restricted to in-frame clones and leaves out a portion. The table has some 250,000 clones, 60% to 75% seen once. This TCR was sampled from a woman of 80 years or more with acute or convalescent COVID-19. Specimen: peripheral blood. The chain links TRBV18 to TRBJ2-2; tentative D call: TRBD1 (5 bases). The CDR3, as DNA: TGTGCCAGCTCACCAGCAGGGCCCGGGGAGCTGTTTTTT. Its translation is CASSPAGPGELFF.